Below are 19 T cell receptor beta chains sequenced from a single sample in a study of shared T cell receptors in the human thymus. Profiled with immunoSEQ multiplex PCR; TCRdb holds only in-frame clones, not every one. The sample has approximately 660,000 clones, 88% seen once; the top ten hold around 0.01%. These sequences were also reported in another study, on human thymus T cells.

Sequenced sample: thymocytes. The receptors were sampled from a boy under two years old with a congenital heart defect.

Concerning this clone: Other DNA sequences in the same sample also yield this CDR3. The chain is built from TRBV5-1 and TRBJ1-2, with 9 bases identical to TRBD1. This CDR3 is 15 amino acids long. CDR1 is SGHRS and CDR2 is YFSETQ in the germline V gene. V shed 4 bases and J 2 bases; nucleotides not matched to a gene: 6. The CDR3 sequence: CASSLGTGSNYGYTF. CDR3 in DNA: TGCGCCAGCAGCCTTGGGACAGGGTCCAACTATGGCTACACCTTC.

The chain employs TRBV4-2 and TRBJ2-7; 8 positions agree with TRBD2. Germline V lookup: CDR1 LGHNA, CDR2 YNFKEQ. The CDR3 loop spans 16 amino acids. Losses at the gene ends were 0 bases for V and 5 bases for J; bases not matched to a gene: 9. CDR3 bases: TGTGCCAGCAGCCAAGATCCTTCGGGAGGGGACGACGAGCAGTACTTC. Its translation: CASSQDPSGGDDEQYF.

The genes are TRBV29-1 and TRBJ2-2; tentatively, D is TRBD2 (5 bases). Trimming shortened V by 4 bases and J by 6 bases, and 12 bases separated the two germline ends. The germline CDR1 and CDR2 sequences are SQVTM and ANQGSEA. The CDR3 consists of 13 residues. CDR3 protein: CSVGRLKAGELFF. The CDR3, as DNA: TGCAGCGTTGGTAGACTAAAAGCCGGGGAGCTGTTTTTT.

The chain recombines TRBV11-2 with TRBJ1-1; D might be TRBD1 (6 bases). The V gene lost 5 bases and the J gene lost 0 bases, with 16 bases spanning the gap. The CDR3 length is 16 residues. The germline gives CDR1 SGHAT, CDR2 FQNNGV. CDR3 sequence: CASSPGGHLMNTEAFF. In DNA, the CDR3 is TGTGCCAGCAGCCCCGGGGGGCACCTTATGAACACTGAAGCTTTCTTT.

V and J are TRBV14 and TRBJ2-1, with D possibly TRBD2 on 5 matching bases. The CDR3 extends over 12 amino acids. CDR1 SGHDN and CDR2 FVKESK come from the germline V gene. The V and J ends lost 1 base and 10 bases respectively, with 8 bases between them. This CDR3 is CASSQGRGEQFF. The DNA of the CDR3 is TGTGCCAGCAGCCAAGGACGCGGGGAGCAGTTCTTC. Full variable domain (outside the CDR3, taken from reference TRBV14 and TRBJ2-1): EAGVTQFPSHSVIEKGQTVTLRCDPISGHDNLYWYRRVMGKEIKFLLHFVKESKQDESGMPNNRFLAERTGGTYSTLKVQPAELEDSGVYFCASSQGRGEQFFGPGTRLTVL.

The rearrangement joins TRBV5-1 to TRBJ2-7, with 11 nucleotides matching TRBD2. CDR3 length: 19 amino acids. From germline, CDR1 is SGHRS and CDR2 YFSETQ. Trimming removed 0 bases from V and 1 base from J; junction bases left unmatched: 12. The CDR3 reads CASSLEGVAGGKGSYEQYF. The CDR3 DNA follows: TGCGCCAGCAGCTTGGAGGGGGTAGCGGGAGGGAAAGGGTCCTACGAGCAGTACTTC.

This chain joins TRBV5-1 and TRBJ1-4, with D maybe TRBD1 (6 bases). Germline V gives CDR1 SGHRS, CDR2 YFSETQ. CDR3 length: 15 residues. Trimming left V 3 bases short and J 3 bases short, with 12 bases between. The CDR3 sequence is CASSSVQGPNEKLFF. As DNA, the CDR3 is TGCGCCAGCAGCTCTGTCCAGGGGCCTAATGAAAAACTGTTTTTT.

This chain joins TRBV19 and TRBJ1-1, with D hard to call. Trimming stripped 2 bases from V and 6 bases from J, with 13 bases between. Germline V gene data show CDR1 as LNHDA and CDR2 as SQIVND (reference sequence). The CDR3 length is 14 residues. The CDR3 DNA is TGTGCCAGTAGTATATTGGCTCCGAGCGCTGAAGCTTTCTTT. Protein sequence: CASSILAPSAEAFF.

Written as DNA, the CDR3 is TGTGCCAGTAGCCCGAGGGTCACTGAAGCTTTCTTT. Its translation: CASSPRVTEAFF. V and J are TRBV19 and TRBJ1-1; no firm D call. CDR1 is LNHDA, CDR2 SQIVND, per germline (reference sequence). With 6 bases removed from V and 4 bases from J, the gap between germline ends came to 9 bases. The CDR3 consists of 12 residues.

The rearrangement joins TRBV5-1 to TRBJ2-3; 11 positions agree with TRBD2. V shed 1 base and J 2 bases; nucleotides not matched to a gene: 15. Germline V gene sequence: CDR1 SGHRS, CDR2 YFSETQ. There are 20 residues in the CDR3. The CDR3 sequence: CASSLTLAGGPPPITDTQYF. The CDR3 nucleotides read TGCGCCAGCAGCTTGACGCTAGCGGGAGGCCCACCCCCAATCACAGATACGCAGTATTTT.

The J gene is TRBJ2-1, the V gene TRBV6-1; D is undetermined. Trimming took 0 bases from V and 1 from J, leaving 10 bases between them. The length of the CDR3 is 16 residues. Germline V gene lookup returns CDR1 MNHNS and CDR2 SASEGT. The CDR3 sequence is CASSEAAVASYNEQFF. DNA of the CDR3: TGTGCCAGCAGTGAAGCGGCGGTAGCTTCCTACAATGAGCAGTTCTTC.

V gene TRBV11-2 combines with J gene TRBJ2-7; TRBD2 matches 9 bases. CDR3 length: 15 residues. Looked up from germline, CDR1 is SGHAT and CDR2 is FQNNGV. V lost 4 bases and J lost 3; bases outside the gene matches: 7. The CDR3 DNA reads as TGTGCCAGCAGCTCCGCCGGGACTAGCCTCTACGAGCAGTACTTC. This gives the protein CASSSAGTSLYEQYF.

This clone was seen just once. The chain has TRBV7-9 and TRBJ2-5; D might be TRBD2 (6 bases). Trimming stripped 2 bases from V and 2 bases from J, with 9 bases between. The germline V gene has CDR1 SEHNR and CDR2 FQNEAQ (reference sequence). The CDR3 has 14 residues. The chain's CDR3 is CASSLRRDQETQYF. Here the CDR3 DNA reads TGTGCCAGCAGCTTACGGAGGGATCAAGAGACCCAGTACTTC.

The V gene is TRBV7-2, the J gene TRBJ2-2, with 11 bases matching TRBD1. The CDR3 extends over 16 amino acids. J lost 0 bases, V lost 6 bases, and 3 bases had no gene match. Germline V gives CDR1 SGHTA, CDR2 FQGNSA. In nucleotides, the CDR3 is TGTGCCAGCAGACCGGGACAGGGGGCGAACACCGGGGAGCTGTTTTTT. Translated: CASRPGQGANTGELFF.

The J gene is TRBJ1-2, the V gene TRBV4-3; 7 bases match TRBD1. CDR3 length equals 15 residues. Trimming at V came to 0 bases and at J to 8 bases, leaving 9 bases not matched to a gene. Germline V gives CDR1 LGHNA, CDR2 YSLEER. CDR3 in amino acids: CASSQDETGPGGYTF. CDR3 coding DNA: TGCGCCAGCAGCCAAGATGAGACAGGGCCGGGGGGCTACACCTTC.

The CDR3 reads CASGSARGAREQYF. In DNA form, the CDR3 reads TGTGCCAGCGGGTCCGCTCGTGGGGCACGCGAGCAGTACTTC. The chain uses TRBV27 and TRBJ2-5, with D tentatively TRBD1 (5 bases). The assigned J gene may be wrong: the sequence end matches TRBJ2-7 better. This CDR3 is built from 14 residues. From germline, CDR1 is MNHEY and CDR2 SMNVEV (reference sequence).

The chain recombines TRBV13 with TRBJ2-7; 10 bases are shared with TRBD1. Germline V gene data show CDR1 as PRHDT and CDR2 as FYEKMQ (reference sequence). This CDR3 is built from 16 residues. V dropped 9 bases and J dropped 2; count of bases not matched to a gene: 13. The CDR3 region has the DNA TGTGCCAGTGGGAGGCCGAGGGACAGGGGACCCTACGAGCAGTACTTC. Its protein is CASGRPRDRGPYEQYF.

This chain uses TRBV9 with TRBJ1-3; 10 nucleotides align to TRBD1. Germline CDR1 and CDR2: SGDLS and YYNGEE. Trimming removed 5 bases from V and 0 bases from J; junction bases left unmatched: 8. The CDR3 is 17 residues long. CDR3 coding DNA: TGTGCCAGCAGTACATCCGGGACAGGGGACTCTGGAAACACCATATATTTT. This translates into CASSTSGTGDSGNTIYF.

This clone was picked up a small number of times. The rearrangement links TRBV28 to TRBJ2-7; D is possibly TRBD2 (6 bases). Germline V CDR1 and CDR2: MDHEN, SYDVKM. The CDR3 is made up of 13 amino acids. Trimming stripped 8 bases from V and 5 bases from J, with 16 bases between. The CDR3 nucleotides read TGTGCCAGCGTCCGGGGGAGCATCGACGAGCAGTACTTC. Translated, it gives CASVRGSIDEQYF.